The T cell receptor beta chain under discussion was sequenced for a study of cytomegalovirus exposure and HLA in healthy donors. A remark on this clone: Its antigen is unknown.

Study outcomes and limitations: The study put about 180 TCR beta chains on its list as cytomegalovirus-associated. An analysis done earlier found most TCR beta V segments productive about 87% or about 30% of the time.

Germline V gene data show CDR1 as MDHEN and CDR2 as SYDVKM. The CDR3 runs 15 residues. Germline trimming cut 5 bases from V and 1 base from J; bases unmatched to any gene: 8. 60 Vbeta and 13 Jbeta primers were used in PCR. In the original analysis: Some 10 million shared chains were among the 60 million to 80 million unique TCR beta chains that a later analysis counted. Some clones are missing from TCRdb's copy, which holds only in-frame ones; the method was immunoSEQ multiplex PCR. V and J calls and clone size are as listed in that table; D and trimming were resolved from the DNA. Among 150,000 to 170,000 clones listed, 60% to 85% were seen once.

Source material: PBMCs. V and J are TRBV28 and TRBJ2-7, with TRBD2 identical over 7 bases. The TCR sequence derives from a woman aged 40 to 50 in good health and CMV-seronegative. CDR3 DNA sequence: TGTGCCAGCAGTCCGCCTGGGGGGGGATCCTACGAGCAGTACTTC. Its protein is CASSPPGGGSYEQYF.